This TCR beta chain is from a study of tumor T cells in aggressive B-cell lymphoma. TCRdb's copy holds only in-frame clones and misses some; the assay was immunoSEQ multiplex PCR. The table lists about 3,100 clones, approximately 80% of them singletons. Germline CDR1 MNHEY, CDR2 SMNVEV (reference sequence). V shed 8 bases, J shed 2 bases, and the junction held 4 bases outside the gene matches. This CDR3 is built from 13 residues. This chain links TRBV27 with TRBJ2-3; TRBD1 aligns across 7 bases. The origin of this receptor is an adult with diffuse large B cell lymphoma. The specimen was tumor tissue. For the CDR3, the DNA is TGTGCCAGCTCGGACAGGCTCACAGATACGCAGTATTTT. Amino acids: CASSDRLTDTQYF.